The 30 T cell receptor beta chains below were found in one sample sequenced in a study of T-cell reconstitution after alpha-beta-depleted transplantation in children. Unique molecular identifiers were incorporated during preparation of the TCRbeta library. One entry per CDR3 protein, called by TCRdb with MiXCR from the PCR reads. The sample includes 780,000 or so distinct CDR3 sequences, less than 20% seen only once; the top ten take just under 5%. The specimen was PBMCs, mostly from graft donor cells, collected 360 days after TCRalphabeta/CD19-depleted stem cell transplant. These receptors were taken from a male patient younger than 18 who had a stem cell transplant for acute lymphoblastic leukemia, so the T cells may come from the graft donor.

This clonotype has more than one count but fewer than ten. The rearrangement uses TRBV15 and TRBJ1-5; D may be TRBD1 (5 bases). Germline CDR1 reads LNHNV; CDR2 reads YYDKDF (reference sequence). This CDR3 spans 17 amino acids. Trimming cost V 4 bases and J 0 bases, with 16 bases left between them. The CDR3: CATSILPAGYSNQPQHF. In DNA form, the CDR3 reads TGTGCCACCAGCATACTCCCAGCAGGGTATAGCAATCAGCCCCAGCATTTT.

The table lists this clonotype with many counts. The rearrangement links TRBV7-2 to TRBJ2-2, with 7 bases matching TRBD1. This CDR3 is 15 amino acids long. With 4 bases clipped from V and 6 bases from J, the junction kept 8 bases outside the gene matches. Germline V gives CDR1 SGHTA, CDR2 FQGNSA. The CDR3 is CASSSGGVVSGELFF. In DNA form, the CDR3 reads TGTGCCAGCAGCTCAGGGGGAGTAGTCTCCGGGGAGCTGTTTTTT. Combining the CDR3 with reference TRBV7-2 and TRBJ2-2 gives the whole variable domain GAGVSQSPSNKVTEKGKDVELRCDPISGHTALYWYRQSLGQGLEFLIYFQGNSAPDKSGLPSDRFSAERTGGSVSTLTIQRTQQEDSAVYLCASSSGGVVSGELFFGEGSRLTVL.

This clonotype was counted many times. V is TRBV3-1 and J is TRBJ2-7; 10 nucleotides agree with TRBD1. CDR1 LGHDT and CDR2 YNNKEL come from the germline V gene (reference sequence). The V segment lost 2 bases and the J segment 1 base; nucleotides outside the gene matches: 2. This CDR3 is 15 amino acids long. The CDR3 here is CASSQPGQGSYEQYF. CDR3 DNA: TGTGCCAGCAGCCAACCGGGACAGGGGTCCTACGAGCAGTACTTC.

This sequence joins TRBV7-2 and TRBJ2-6; D is undetermined. CDR1 is SGHTA, CDR2 FQGNSA, per germline. The CDR3 runs 19 residues. V dropped 0 bases and J dropped 0 bases, with 15 bases sitting between them. This CDR3 is CASSLASRTALSGANVLTF. The DNA for the CDR3 is TGTGCCAGCAGCTTAGCGTCTAGGACGGCTCTCTCTGGGGCCAACGTCCTGACTTTC.

The table lists this clonotype with many counts. The gene calls are TRBV7-6 and TRBJ2-7; 11 bases fit TRBD2. The CDR3 loop spans 15 amino acids. Per germline, CDR1 SGHVS and CDR2 FNYEAQ. Trimming took 2 bases from V and 3 from J; bases not matched to a gene: 3. CDR3 sequence reads: CASSLTSGSLYEQYF. The CDR3 DNA sequence: TGTGCCAGCAGCTTAACTAGCGGGAGCCTCTACGAGCAGTACTTC.

This clonotype was picked up many times. The chain is built from TRBV9 and TRBJ2-2; the D gene is possibly TRBD2 (5 bases). The CDR3 loop spans 15 amino acids. Germline-derived CDR1 and CDR2 are SGDLS and YYNGEE. With 0 bases removed from V and 7 bases from J, the gap between germline ends came to 13 bases. In DNA, the CDR3 is TGTGCCAGCAGCGTAGACGCGGGTTTGTACGGGGAGCTGTTTTTT. Its translation: CASSVDAGLYGELFF.

This clonotype appeared a few times. The CDR3 DNA sequence: TGTGCCACCAGTGATTGGGGGAGGGGCGCGGGAGCAGATACGCAGTATTTT. It translates to CATSDWGRGAGADTQYF. This rearrangement joins TRBV24-1 to TRBJ2-3; TRBD2 matches 7 bases. Trimming removed 2 bases from V and 4 bases from J; junction bases left unmatched: 11. This CDR3 is built from 17 residues. CDR1 and CDR2 (germline): KGHDR, SFDVKD.

V usage is TRBV5-1 and J usage is TRBJ2-5; no clear D. CDR3 length equals 14 residues. The V and J ends lost 4 bases and 5 bases respectively, with 15 bases between them. CDR1 and CDR2 (germline): SGHRS, YFSETQ. The CDR3 region is CASSSNKGMETQYF. The CDR3 DNA reads TGCGCCAGCAGCAGTAACAAGGGTATGGAGACCCAGTACTTC. The variable domain in full, with the rest retrieved from reference TRBV5-1 and TRBJ2-5, is KAGVTQTPRYLIKTRGQQVTLSCSPISGHRSVSWYQQTPGQGLQFLFEYFSETQRNKGNFPGRFSGRQFSNSRSEMNVSTLELGDSALYLCASSSNKGMETQYFGPGTRLLVL.

V and J are TRBV5-8 and TRBJ2-7; D not resolved. The germline gives CDR1 SGHTS, CDR2 YDEGEE. This CDR3 region has 17 residues. Trimming removed 3 bases from V and 2 bases from J, with 21 bases in between. The CDR3 DNA reads TGTGCCAGCAGCTCCTCCTTCACCAACCTTTCCCCCTACGAGCAGTACTTC. Its protein is CASSSSFTNLSPYEQYF.

The V and J genes are TRBV7-9 and TRBJ2-3; TRBD2 matches at 13 bases. The CDR3 contains 16 residues. V lost 5 bases, J lost 5 bases, and 7 bases stayed unmatched. Germline V gene lookup returns CDR1 SEHNR and CDR2 FQNEAQ (reference sequence). The CDR3 here is CASSPRTSGSRDTQYF. CDR3 nucleotides: TGTGCCAGCAGCCCCCGGACTAGCGGGAGTAGAGATACGCAGTATTTT.

The rearrangement uses TRBV27 and TRBJ1-1; 7 nucleotides line up with TRBD1. The CDR3 contains 14 residues. Germline CDR1 MNHEY, CDR2 SMNVEV (reference sequence). V lost 5 bases and J lost 4; bases outside the gene matches: 7. For the CDR3, the DNA is TGTGCCAGCAGTATAATCTCAGGGGGCACTGAAGCTTTCTTT. Protein: CASSIISGGTEAFF.

This clonotype was seen only a few times. The chain links TRBV28 to TRBJ2-5; 11 bases are a match to TRBD1. The CDR3 totals 16 residues. Trimming removed 6 bases from V and 2 bases from J; junction bases left unmatched: 8. The germline V gene encodes CDR1 MDHEN and CDR2 SYDVKM. CDR3 coding DNA: TGTGCCAGCAGCCCCCAAGGGACAGGGGGGCAAGAGACCCAGTACTTC. It is translated as CASSPQGTGGQETQYF. Using reference TRBV28 and TRBJ2-5 for the parts outside the CDR3, the full variable domain is DVKVTQSSRYLVKRTGEKVFLECVQDMDHENMFWYRQDPGLGLRLIYFSYDVKMKEKGDIPEGYSVSREKKERFSLILESASTNQTSMYLCASSPQGTGGQETQYFGPGTRLLVL.

This clonotype showed up just a few times. CDR3 loop: CASSLMTNTGELFF. The CDR3 coding sequence is TGTGCCAGCAGCTTAATGACGAACACCGGGGAGCTGTTTTTT. The chain has TRBV7-3 and TRBJ2-2; D ambiguous. There are 14 residues in the CDR3. Trimming stripped 1 base from V and 0 bases from J, with 3 bases between. CDR1 is SGHTA and CDR2 is FQGTGA in the germline V gene.

This clonotype was seen a handful of times. The chain couples TRBV14 to TRBJ2-7, with D tentatively TRBD1 (5 bases). Germline-derived CDR1 and CDR2 are SGHDN and FVKESK. The CDR3 runs 14 residues. Trimming removed 3 bases at V and 5 bases at J, with 14 bases between. The CDR3 DNA is TGTGCCAGCAGCCATAGGGGAAAGGGCGACGAGCAGTACTTC. It codes for CASSHRGKGDEQYF.

The gene calls are TRBV6-1 and TRBJ2-1; 13 bases match TRBD2. This CDR3 spans 16 amino acids. V lost 3 bases, J lost 9 bases, and 8 bases stayed unmatched. Germline V gives CDR1 MNHNS, CDR2 SASEGT. In DNA, the CDR3 is TGTGCCAGCAGTGACCCACCGGGACTAGCGGGATCTGAGCAGTTCTTC. Amino acids: CASSDPPGLAGSEQFF.

This clonotype was detected only a few times. The J gene is TRBJ2-7, the V gene TRBV20-1; 9 positions match TRBD1. Germline CDR1 and CDR2: DFQATT and SNEGSKA (reference sequence). The CDR3 is 13 residues long. Trimming cost V 5 bases and J 4 bases; bases outside gene matches: 6. CDR3 nucleotides: TGCAGTGCTGCCCGGGACAGGGCTTACGAGCAGTACTTC. Translation: CSAARDRAYEQYF.

The V gene is TRBV14, the J gene TRBJ2-1; D unclear. V lost 4 bases and J 0 bases, leaving 13 bases between the germline ends. Looked up from germline, CDR1 is SGHDN and CDR2 is FVKESK. This CDR3 is built from 16 residues. The CDR3 DNA sequence: TGTGCCAGCAGCCGATTGGGGTGGGGCTCCTACAATGAGCAGTTCTTC. Protein sequence: CASSRLGWGSYNEQFF.

Ten or more counts support this clonotype. V and J are TRBV25-1 and TRBJ2-4; the D call may be TRBD1 or TRBD2 (5 bases each). This CDR3 contains 15 residues. Trimming took 1 base from V and 7 from J, leaving 14 bases between them. Per germline, CDR1 MGHDK and CDR2 SYGVNS. The CDR3 reads CASSEWGTARNIQYF. The DNA of the CDR3 is TGTGCCAGCAGTGAATGGGGGACGGCAAGGAACATTCAGTACTTC. The whole variable domain, filled in from reference TRBV25-1 and TRBJ2-4, reads EADIYQTPRYLVIGTGKKITLECSQTMGHDKMYWYQQDPGMELHLIHYSYGVNSTEKGDLSSESTVSRIRTEHFPLTLESARPSHTSQYLCASSEWGTARNIQYFGAGTRLSVL.

This clonotype was found a few times. J is TRBJ2-3 and V is TRBV2, with D unresolved. V was clipped by 4 bases and J by 11 bases, with 13 bases between them. The CDR3 runs to 12 residues. From germline, CDR1 is SNHLY and CDR2 FYNNEI. CDR3 sequence (DNA): TGTGCCAGCAGTGTGGGCCCGACGGGGCAGTATTTT. Amino acids: CASSVGPTGQYF.

This clonotype was picked up a small number of times. V is TRBV7-4 and J is TRBJ2-7; the D is unclear. Germline lookup yields CDR1 SGHVT and CDR2 SQSDAQ. Trimming shortened V by 5 bases and J by 1 base, and 12 bases separated the two germline ends. This CDR3 region has 14 residues. The DNA for the CDR3 is TGTGCCAGCAGCCGTCGTTTGCTTTCCTACGAGCAGTACTTC. Encoded protein: CASSRRLLSYEQYF. Full variable domain (rest looked up from reference TRBV7-4 and TRBJ2-7): GAGVSQSPRYKVAKRGRDVALRCDSISGHVTLYWYRQTLGQGSEVLTYSQSDAQRDKSGRPSGRFSAERPERSVSTLKIQRTEQGDSAVYLCASSRRLLSYEQYFGPGTRLTVT.

The rearrangement links TRBV7-7 to TRBJ2-2; D remains ambiguous. V was shortened by 1 base and J by 8 bases, with 11 bases between the two germline ends. Germline CDR1 is SSHAT and CDR2 is FNYEAQ (reference sequence). The CDR3 is 14 amino acids. The CDR3 DNA reads TGTGCCAGCAGCTTAGGTGCTTCGAGAGGGGAGCTGTTTTTT. This encodes CASSLGASRGELFF.

This clonotype was picked up a small number of times. CDR3 region: CASSPTSDEQFF. DNA of the CDR3: TGTGCCAGCAGCCCCACTAGCGATGAGCAGTTCTTC. The V gene is TRBV11-2, the J gene TRBJ2-1; 7 bases are a match to TRBD2. Unmatched junction bases numbered 3, after V lost 5 bases and J lost 8 bases. The germline V gene has CDR1 SGHAT and CDR2 FQNNGV. The CDR3 loop spans 12 amino acids.

This clonotype was counted only a few times. This chain links TRBV27 with TRBJ2-5; TRBD1 might be the D (6 bases). Germline assignment: CDR1 MNHEY and CDR2 SMNVEV (reference sequence). The CDR3 covers 13 residues. Trimming removed 6 bases at V and 5 bases at J, with 13 bases between. The DNA of the CDR3 is TGTGCCAGCAGATCGGACAGCATCGAGACCCAGTACTTC. As protein: CASRSDSIETQYF.

In this sample, this clonotype turned up a few times. This sequence joins TRBV28 and TRBJ2-7; no firm D call. The V and J ends lost 6 bases and 3 bases respectively, with 9 bases between them. Germline values: CDR1 MDHEN, CDR2 SYDVKM. This CDR3 has 12 residues. CDR3 nucleotides: TGTGCCAGCAGCGCCATGTTCTACGAGCAGTACTTC. It specifies CASSAMFYEQYF.

This clonotype was detected a few times. V and J are TRBV12-3 or TRBV12-4 and TRBJ2-5; TRBD1 matches at 8 bases. Germline trimming cut 5 bases from V and 9 bases from J; bases unmatched to any gene: 14. The CDR3 consists of 15 residues. CDR3 protein: CASSTRDRPPVAQYF. The CDR3 DNA reads TGTGCCAGCAGTACCCGGGACAGGCCCCCCGTGGCCCAGTACTTC.

In its sample, this clonotype was seen a few times. In nucleotides, the CDR3 is TGTGCCAGCAGTTACGCGCTGTCTGGGACAGGGTTGAGGGCCGGGGAGCTGTTTTTT. Translation gives CASSYALSGTGLRAGELFF. V usage is TRBV6-5 and J usage is TRBJ2-2; 9 positions match TRBD1. J gave up 6 bases and V 2 bases, and 16 bases lay outside the gene matches. Germline V gives CDR1 MNHEY, CDR2 SVGAGI. The CDR3 sequence is 19 residues long.

This clonotype was recorded a few times. The rearrangement joins TRBV4-1 to TRBJ2-2, with TRBD1 matching over 7 bases. The V gene end was trimmed by 0 bases and the J gene end by 7 bases; junction bases not matched to a gene: 14. The CDR3 length is 18 residues. Per germline, CDR1 MGHRA and CDR2 YSYEKL. This chain's CDR3 is CASSQESGWQTGLGELFF. The CDR3 nucleotides read TGCGCCAGCAGCCAAGAGTCTGGGTGGCAGACAGGGCTCGGGGAGCTGTTTTTT.

The V call is TRBV5-1, the J call TRBJ2-2; D remains unclear. The V and J ends lost 4 bases and 5 bases respectively, with 12 bases between them. Germline V gene sequence: CDR1 SGHRS, CDR2 YFSETQ. The CDR3 spans 14 residues. The CDR3 region is CASSDTLGTGELFF. CDR3 nucleotide sequence: TGCGCCAGCAGCGACACCCTGGGGACCGGGGAGCTGTTTTTT.

On this clonotype: Mismatch with germline at one junction end may stem from a read error. This rearrangement joins TRBV7-9 to TRBJ1-3; D is unclear. This CDR3 is built from 13 residues. CDR1 is SEHNR and CDR2 is FQNEAQ in the germline V gene (reference sequence). The CDR3 is CSSSLMSGNTIYF. The CDR3 DNA is TGTTCCAGCAGCTTAATGTCTGGAAACACCATATATTTT.

This clonotype was seen repeatedly, ten times or more. Its ends do not fully match the called genes, so a read error is possible. The chain uses TRBV5-1 and TRBJ2-2, with D hard to call. CDR3 length: 12 residues. Germline CDR1 reads SGHRS; CDR2 reads YFSETQ. This chain's CDR3 is CASSFSTGELFF. CDR3 in DNA: TGTGCCAGCAGCTTCTCCACCGGGGAGCTGTTTTTT.